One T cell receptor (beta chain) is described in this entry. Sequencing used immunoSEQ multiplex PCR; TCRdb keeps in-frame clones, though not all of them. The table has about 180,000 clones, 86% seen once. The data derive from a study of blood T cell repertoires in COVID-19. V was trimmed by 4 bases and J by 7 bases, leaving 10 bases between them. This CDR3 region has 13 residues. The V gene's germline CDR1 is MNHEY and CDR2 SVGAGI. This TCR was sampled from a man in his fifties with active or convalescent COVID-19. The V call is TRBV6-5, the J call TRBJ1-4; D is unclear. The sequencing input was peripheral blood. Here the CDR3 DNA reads TGTGCCAGCAGTTCCCCGGGGAGTGAAAAACTGTTTTTT. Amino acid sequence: CASSSPGSEKLFF.